This is a list of T cell receptor beta chains from one sample in a study of identifying expanded T cells in peripheral blood. The method was immunoSEQ multiplex PCR; TCRdb's version includes in-frame clones alone and lacks a portion of them. The sample carries 95,000 to 150,000 clones, 84% recorded once. The sequenced sample consisted of blood. The receptors were gathered from a person aged 18-70 years in good health. Both conserved end residues are part of each CDR3. D genes are given only for firm matches. A clone size is listed for some rows: how often the clone was seen (once, few, many), or a class if it is expanded.

J: TRBJ1-3
size: once
D: TRBD1
V: TRBV6-1
CDR3: CASRSRTGAGNTIYF
DNA: TGTGCCAGCAGGAGCAGGACAGGGGCTGGAAACACCATATATTTT

J: TRBJ1-5
size: few
D: .
V: TRBV2
CDR3: CASSREGTGSNQPQHF
DNA: TGTGCCAGCAGTAGGGAGGGGACGGGGAGCAATCAGCCCCAGCATTTT

J: TRBJ1-1
size: .
D: TRBD1
V: TRBV5-1
CDR3: CASSLGTGSSEAFF
DNA: TGCGCCAGCAGCTTGGGGACAGGGAGCTCTGAAGCTTTCTTT

J: TRBJ2-7
size: .
D: .
V: TRBV7-2
CDR3: CASSLGVYTSSEQYF
DNA: TGTGCCAGCAGCTTAGGTGTCTATACCTCTTCCGAGCAGTACTTC

J: TRBJ1-3
size: .
D: TRBD1
V: TRBV6-5
CDR3: CASSYDRAKGNTIYF
DNA: TGTGCCAGCAGTTACGACAGGGCAAAAGGAAACACCATATATTTT

J: TRBJ1-2
size: .
D: TRBD1
V: TRBV7-3
CDR3: CASSLGGQGLGYGYTF
DNA: TGTGCCAGCAGCTTAGGGGGACAGGGCCTGGGCTATGGCTACACCTTC

J: TRBJ2-2
size: .
D: .
V: TRBV10-2
CDR3: CATSPGTSGAGELFF
DNA: TGCGCCACCTCTCCAGGGACGTCGGGGGCCGGGGAGCTGTTTTTT

J: TRBJ1-1
size: .
D: .
V: TRBV18
CDR3: CASSPRGNTEAFF
DNA: TGTGCCAGCTCACCCCGGGGGAACACTGAAGCTTTCTTT

J: TRBJ2-5
size: .
D: TRBD1
V: TRBV2
CDR3: CASRFQGALGETQYF
DNA: TGTGCCAGCAGATTCCAGGGGGCATTGGGAGAGACCCAGTACTTC

J: TRBJ1-6
size: .
D: TRBD1
V: TRBV6-5
CDR3: CASRQGHDSPLHF
DNA: TGTGCCAGCAGACAGGGGCACGATTCACCCCTCCACTTT

J: TRBJ1-2
size: .
D: TRBD1
V: TRBV5-4
CDR3: CASSNRGLNYGYTF
DNA: TGTGCCAGCTCTAACAGGGGGCTAAACTATGGCTACACCTTC

J: TRBJ2-7
size: .
D: .
V: TRBV7-8
CDR3: CASTKSGQPYEQYF
DNA: TGTGCCAGCACCAAATCCGGACAGCCCTACGAGCAGTACTTC

J: TRBJ2-3
size: once
D: TRBD2
V: TRBV6-5
CDR3: CASSLSGGRGDTQYF
DNA: TGTGCCAGCAGCCTAAGCGGGGGCCGGGGAGATACGCAGTATTTT

J: TRBJ2-3
size: once
D: .
V: TRBV7-2
CDR3: CASSLGASTDTQYF
DNA: TGTGCCAGCAGCCTCGGTGCTAGCACAGATACGCAGTATTTT

J: TRBJ1-1
size: .
D: TRBD1
V: TRBV2
CDR3: CASRTGTNTEAFF
DNA: TGTGCCAGTCGGACAGGGACGAACACTGAAGCTTTCTTT

J: TRBJ2-7
size: .
D: .
V: TRBV6-1
CDR3: CASSEATVYEQYF
DNA: TGTGCCAGCAGTGAAGCTACGGTCTACGAGCAGTACTTC

J: TRBJ2-3
size: once
D: .
V: TRBV11-2
CDR3: CASSLAGTDTQYF
DNA: TGTGCCAGCAGCTTAGCAGGGACAGATACGCAGTATTTT

J: TRBJ1-6
size: .
D: TRBD1
V: TRBV27
CDR3: CASRGQGNNSPLHF
DNA: TGTGCCAGCAGAGGACAGGGTAATAATTCACCCCTCCACTTT

J: TRBJ2-3
size: once
D: TRBD2
V: TRBV9
CDR3: CASSVLAGGADTQYF
DNA: TGTGCCAGCAGCGTCCTAGCGGGGGGCGCAGATACGCAGTATTTT

J: TRBJ1-2
size: .
D: .
V: TRBV28
CDR3: CASSSLQIFYGYTF
DNA: TGTGCCAGCAGCAGCCTACAGATTTTCTATGGCTACACCTTC

J: TRBJ2-5
size: .
D: .
V: TRBV7-7
CDR3: CASSFGPKETQYF
DNA: TGTGCCAGCAGCTTCGGACCGAAAGAGACCCAGTACTTC

J: TRBJ2-7
size: .
D: TRBD1
V: TRBV7-7
CDR3: CASSPLAGTGSAYEQYF
DNA: TGTGCCAGCAGCCCCCTAGCCGGGACAGGGAGTGCCTACGAGCAGTACTTC

J: TRBJ2-7
size: .
D: TRBD1
V: TRBV11-2
CDR3: CASSRHRGYEQYF
DNA: TGTGCCAGCAGCAGACACAGGGGGTACGAGCAGTACTTC

J: TRBJ2-7
size: few
D: TRBD1
V: TRBV7-9
CDR3: CASSGRDSALFEQYF
DNA: TGTGCCAGCAGCGGTCGGGACAGCGCCTTGTTCGAGCAGTACTTC

J: TRBJ2-7
size: .
D: .
V: TRBV7-2
CDR3: CASSFGGRQSYEQYF
DNA: TGTGCCAGCAGCTTCGGGGGTCGTCAGTCCTACGAGCAGTACTTC